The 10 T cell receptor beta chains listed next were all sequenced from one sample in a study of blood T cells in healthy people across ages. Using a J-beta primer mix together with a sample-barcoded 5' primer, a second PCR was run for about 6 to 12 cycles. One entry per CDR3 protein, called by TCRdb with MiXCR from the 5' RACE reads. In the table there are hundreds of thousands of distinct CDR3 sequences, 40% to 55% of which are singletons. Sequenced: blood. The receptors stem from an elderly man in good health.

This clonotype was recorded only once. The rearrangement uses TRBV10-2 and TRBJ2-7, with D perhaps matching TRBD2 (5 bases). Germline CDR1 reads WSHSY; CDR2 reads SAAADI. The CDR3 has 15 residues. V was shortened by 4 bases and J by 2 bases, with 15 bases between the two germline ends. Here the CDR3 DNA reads TGCGCCAGCAGTGGTGTGGGCAGACTAACCTACGAGCAGTACTTC. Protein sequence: CASSGVGRLTYEQYF.

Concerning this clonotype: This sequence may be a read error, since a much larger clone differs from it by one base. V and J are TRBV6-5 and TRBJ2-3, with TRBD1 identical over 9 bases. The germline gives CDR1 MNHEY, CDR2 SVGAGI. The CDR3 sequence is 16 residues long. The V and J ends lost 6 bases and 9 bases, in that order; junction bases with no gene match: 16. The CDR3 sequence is CASRSNPGQGRETQYF. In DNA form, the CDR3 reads TGTGCCAGCAGATCAAATCCGGGACAGGGACGAGAGACGCAGTATTTT.

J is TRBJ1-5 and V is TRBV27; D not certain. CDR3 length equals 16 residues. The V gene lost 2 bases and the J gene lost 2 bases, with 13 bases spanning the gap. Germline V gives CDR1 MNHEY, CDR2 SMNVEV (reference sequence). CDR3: CASSLDGNAGNQPQHF. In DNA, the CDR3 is TGTGCCAGCAGTTTAGACGGGAATGCGGGCAATCAGCCCCAGCATTTT.

The CDR3 protein is CASSLGPASNYGYTF. In DNA form, the CDR3 reads TGTGCCAGCAGCCTGGGACCCGCCTCGAACTATGGCTACACCTTC. The chain combines TRBV5-6 with TRBJ1-2, with D perhaps TRBD1 (5 bases). This CDR3 is built from 15 residues. V lost 4 bases to trimming and J lost 2 bases, with 15 bases between them. Germline V lookup: CDR1 SGHDT, CDR2 YYEEEE.

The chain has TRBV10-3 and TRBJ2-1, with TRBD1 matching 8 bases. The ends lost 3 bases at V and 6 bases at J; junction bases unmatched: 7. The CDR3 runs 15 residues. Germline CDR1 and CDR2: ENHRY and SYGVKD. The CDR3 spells CAISEDRTGFNEQFF. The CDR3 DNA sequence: TGTGCCATCAGTGAAGACCGGACAGGGTTCAATGAGCAGTTCTTC.

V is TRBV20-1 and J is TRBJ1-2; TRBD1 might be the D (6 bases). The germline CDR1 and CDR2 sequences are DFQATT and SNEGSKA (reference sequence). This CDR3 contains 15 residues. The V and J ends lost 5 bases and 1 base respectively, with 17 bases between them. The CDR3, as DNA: TGCAGTGCTGATAAATCCACAGGGCTTAACTATGGCTACACCTTC. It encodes CSADKSTGLNYGYTF.

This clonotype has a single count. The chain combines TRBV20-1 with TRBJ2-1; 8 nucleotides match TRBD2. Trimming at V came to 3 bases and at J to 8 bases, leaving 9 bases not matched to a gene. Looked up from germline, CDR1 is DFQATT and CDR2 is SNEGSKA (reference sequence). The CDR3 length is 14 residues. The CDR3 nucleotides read TGCAGTGCTAGCGATATCCCGACTAGCGATGAGCAGTTCTTC. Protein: CSASDIPTSDEQFF.

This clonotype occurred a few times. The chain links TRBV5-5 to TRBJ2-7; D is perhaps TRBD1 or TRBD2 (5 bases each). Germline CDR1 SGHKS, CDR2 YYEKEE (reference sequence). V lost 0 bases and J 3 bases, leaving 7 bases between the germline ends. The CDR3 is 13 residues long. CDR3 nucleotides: TGTGCCAGCAGCTTGGGAGGGGTCTACGAGCAGTACTTC. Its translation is CASSLGGVYEQYF.

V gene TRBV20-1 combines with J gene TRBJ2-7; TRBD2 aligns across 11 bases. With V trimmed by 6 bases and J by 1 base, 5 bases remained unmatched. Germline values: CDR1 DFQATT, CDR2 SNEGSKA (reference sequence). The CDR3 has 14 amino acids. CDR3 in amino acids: CSALRLAGSYEQYF. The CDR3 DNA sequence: TGCAGTGCCTTGAGACTAGCGGGATCCTACGAGCAGTACTTC.

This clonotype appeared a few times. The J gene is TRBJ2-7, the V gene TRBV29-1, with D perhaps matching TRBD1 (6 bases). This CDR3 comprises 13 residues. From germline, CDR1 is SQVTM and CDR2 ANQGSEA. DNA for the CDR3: TGCATGCAACCAGCGGACAGACACTACGAGCAGTACTTC. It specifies CMQPADRHYEQYF.